This T cell receptor beta chain is from a study of T cell repertoires and Cas9 in healthy adults. About the study: SpCas9-reactive CD4 and CD8 T cells were characterized for potency, cytotoxicity and lineage. The study's findings and limits: SpCas9-reactive effector T cells were reportedly restrained in vitro by SpCas9-reactive regulatory T cells.

There are 12 residues in the CDR3. The V end was cut by 7 bases, the J end by 5 bases, with 12 bases between. Germline CDR1 SNHLY, CDR2 FYNNEI. This clone was counted once. Its target is unknown. The table came from immunoSEQ multiplex PCR; TCRdb's copy has only in-frame clones and leaves some out. There are roughly 14,000 clones in the sample; 80% to 90% occur only once, and about 1.5% lies in the top ten. The J gene is TRBJ2-7, the V gene TRBV2; no firm D call. The sequenced sample was Tregs (CD4+, CD25+, CD127-, CD137-, CD154-) from PBMCs; culture status not recorded. The sequence came from a human donor in good health. CDR3 bases: TGTGCCAGCAAGGTAACATCCCACGAGCAGTACGTC. Protein product: CASKVTSHEQYV.